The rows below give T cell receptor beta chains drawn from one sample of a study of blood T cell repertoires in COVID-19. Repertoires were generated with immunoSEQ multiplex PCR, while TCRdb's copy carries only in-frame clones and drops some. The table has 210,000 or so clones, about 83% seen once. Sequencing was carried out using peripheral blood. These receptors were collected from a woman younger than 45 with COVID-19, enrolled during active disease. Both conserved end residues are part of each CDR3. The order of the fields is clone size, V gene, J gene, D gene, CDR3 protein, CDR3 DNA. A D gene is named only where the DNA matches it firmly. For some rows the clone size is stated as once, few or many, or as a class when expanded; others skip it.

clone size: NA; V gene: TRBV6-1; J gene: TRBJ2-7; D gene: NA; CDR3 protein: CASSEVQVLEQYF; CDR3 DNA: TGTGCCAGCAGTGAAGTCCAGGTGTTGGAGCAGTACTTC
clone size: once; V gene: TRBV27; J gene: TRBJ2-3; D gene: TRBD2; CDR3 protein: CASSLLLAGGPNTDTQYF; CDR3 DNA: TGTGCCAGCAGTTTACTCCTAGCGGGGGGGCCGAACACAGATACGCAGTATTTT
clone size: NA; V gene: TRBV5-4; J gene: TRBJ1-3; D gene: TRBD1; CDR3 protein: CASSHPGTGGSGNTIYF; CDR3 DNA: TGTGCCAGCAGCCATCCAGGGACAGGGGGCTCTGGAAACACCATATATTTT
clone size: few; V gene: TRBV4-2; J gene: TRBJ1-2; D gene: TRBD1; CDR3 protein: CASSPIGTEEGYTF; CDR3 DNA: TGTGCCAGCAGCCCGATCGGGACAGAGGAAGGCTACACCTTC
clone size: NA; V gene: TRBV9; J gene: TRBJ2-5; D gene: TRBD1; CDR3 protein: CASSARQGAVETQYF; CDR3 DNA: TGTGCCAGCAGCGCCAGACAGGGGGCGGTAGAGACCCAGTACTTC
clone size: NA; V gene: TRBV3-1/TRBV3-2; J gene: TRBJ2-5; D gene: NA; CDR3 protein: CASSQVSGAGTQYF; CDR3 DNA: TGTGCCAGCAGCCAAGTTTCGGGAGCAGGGACCCAGTACTTC
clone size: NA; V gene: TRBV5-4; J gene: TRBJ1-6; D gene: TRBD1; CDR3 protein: CASSPDRGRNSPLHF; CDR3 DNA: TGTGCCAGCAGTCCCGACAGGGGGAGGAATTCACCCCTCCACTTT
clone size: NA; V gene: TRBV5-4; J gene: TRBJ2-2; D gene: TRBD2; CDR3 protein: CASSGGRGGTSATGELFF; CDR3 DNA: TGTGCCAGCAGCGGGGGAAGGGGTGGGACTAGCGCCACCGGGGAGCTGTTTTTT
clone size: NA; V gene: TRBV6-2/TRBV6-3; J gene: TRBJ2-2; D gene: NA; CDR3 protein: CASSPFQFAAGELFF; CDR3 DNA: TGTGCCAGCAGCCCATTCCAGTTCGCTGCCGGGGAGCTGTTTTTT
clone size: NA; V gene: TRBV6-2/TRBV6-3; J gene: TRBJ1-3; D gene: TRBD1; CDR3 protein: CASSWTGGNTIYF; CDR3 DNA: TGTGCCAGCAGTTGGACAGGCGGAAACACCATATATTTT
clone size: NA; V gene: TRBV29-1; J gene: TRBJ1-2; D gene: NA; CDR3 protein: CSVEGYRDTFYNYGYTF; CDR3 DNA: TGCAGCGTTGAGGGTTACCGGGACACCTTCTATAACTATGGCTACACCTTC
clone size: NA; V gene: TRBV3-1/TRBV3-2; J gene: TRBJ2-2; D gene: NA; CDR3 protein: CASSQVFLATGELFF; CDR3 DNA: TGTGCCAGCAGCCAAGTGTTCCTAGCGACCGGGGAGCTGTTTTTT
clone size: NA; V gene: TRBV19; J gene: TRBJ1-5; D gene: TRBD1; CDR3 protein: CASSIVGDSNQPQHF; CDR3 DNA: TGTGCCAGTAGTATAGTAGGGGACAGTAATCAGCCCCAGCATTTT
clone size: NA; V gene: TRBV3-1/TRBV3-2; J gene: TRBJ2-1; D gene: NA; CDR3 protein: CASSQETTVGGTYNEQFF; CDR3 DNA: TGTGCCAGCAGCCAAGAGACGACAGTGGGTGGGACCTACAATGAGCAGTTCTTC
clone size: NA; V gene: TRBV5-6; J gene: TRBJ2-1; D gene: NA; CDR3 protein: CASSLGLVDLAYNEQFF; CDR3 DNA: TGTGCCAGCAGCTTGGGGCTAGTGGATCTCGCCTACAATGAGCAGTTCTTC
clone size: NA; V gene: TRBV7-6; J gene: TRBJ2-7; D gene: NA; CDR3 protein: CASSLVEQGEQYF; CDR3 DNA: TGTGCCAGCAGCTTAGTTGAACAGGGTGAGCAGTACTTC
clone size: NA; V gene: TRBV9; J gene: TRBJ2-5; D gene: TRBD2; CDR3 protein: CASSVGVAGVTETQYF; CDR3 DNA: TGTGCCAGCAGCGTAGGTGTAGCGGGAGTGACAGAGACCCAGTACTTC
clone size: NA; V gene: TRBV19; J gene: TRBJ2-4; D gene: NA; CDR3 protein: CASSPLDRDKNIQYF; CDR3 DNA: TGTGCCAGTAGCCCTCTGGATCGGGACAAAAACATTCAGTACTTC
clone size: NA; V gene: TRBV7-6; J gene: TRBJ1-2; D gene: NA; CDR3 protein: CASSLDAGPPGYTF; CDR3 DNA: TGTGCCAGCAGCTTAGATGCGGGACCCCCTGGCTACACCTTC
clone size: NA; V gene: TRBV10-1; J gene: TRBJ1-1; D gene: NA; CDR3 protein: CASSETGNTEAFF; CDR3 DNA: TGCGCCAGCAGTGAGACGGGGAACACTGAAGCTTTCTTT
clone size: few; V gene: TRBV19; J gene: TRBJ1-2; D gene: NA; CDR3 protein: CASSIATGFYTF; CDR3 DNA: TGTGCCAGTAGTATCGCAACAGGGTTCTACACCTTC
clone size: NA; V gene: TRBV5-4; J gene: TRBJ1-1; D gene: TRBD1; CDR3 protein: CASSRLTGDTEAFF; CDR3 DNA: TGTGCCAGCAGCAGATTGACAGGGGATACTGAAGCTTTCTTT
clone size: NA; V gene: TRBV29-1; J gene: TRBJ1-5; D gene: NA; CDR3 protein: CSVGGRGYNQPQHF; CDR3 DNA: TGCAGCGTTGGTGGCAGGGGCTACAATCAGCCCCAGCATTTT
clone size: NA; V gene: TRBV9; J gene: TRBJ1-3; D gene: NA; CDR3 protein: CASRVSARRENTIYF; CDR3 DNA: TGTGCCAGCAGAGTCAGCGCCCGCCGGGAAAACACCATATATTTT
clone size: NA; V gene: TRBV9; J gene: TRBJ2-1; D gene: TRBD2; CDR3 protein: CASSVGLAPYNEQFF; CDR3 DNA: TGTGCCAGCAGCGTCGGACTAGCCCCCTACAATGAGCAGTTCTTC
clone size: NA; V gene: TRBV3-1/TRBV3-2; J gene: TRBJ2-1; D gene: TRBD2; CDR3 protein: CASSQDRLAGGLSSYNEQFF; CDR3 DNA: TGTGCCAGCAGCCAAGACCGGCTAGCGGGGGGTCTAAGCTCCTACAATGAGCAGTTCTTC
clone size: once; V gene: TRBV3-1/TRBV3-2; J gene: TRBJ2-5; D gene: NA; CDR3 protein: CASSQLDVETQYF; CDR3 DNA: TGTGCCAGCAGCCAACTAGACGTAGAGACCCAGTACTTC
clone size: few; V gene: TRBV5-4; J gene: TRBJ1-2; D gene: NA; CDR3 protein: CASSLGGARGYTF; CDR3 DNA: TGTGCCAGCAGCTTAGGGGGGGCGCGCGGCTACACCTTC
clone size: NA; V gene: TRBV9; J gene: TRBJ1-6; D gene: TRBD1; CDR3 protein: CASSALTGDIGNSPLHF; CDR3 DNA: TGTGCCAGCAGCGCCCTGACAGGGGACATAGGAAATTCACCCCTCCACTTT
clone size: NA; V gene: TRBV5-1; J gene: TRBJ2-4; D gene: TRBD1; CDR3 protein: CASSPTGGVRYF; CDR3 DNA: TGCGCCAGCAGCCCAACAGGGGGCGTGCGGTACTTC
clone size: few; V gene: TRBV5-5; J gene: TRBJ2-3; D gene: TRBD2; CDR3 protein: CASRPYYGLANGDTQYF; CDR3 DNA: TGTGCCAGCCGGCCCTACTACGGACTAGCGAATGGAGATACGCAGTATTTT
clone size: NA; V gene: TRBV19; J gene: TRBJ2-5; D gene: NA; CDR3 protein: CASSPVTGWETQYF; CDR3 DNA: TGTGCCAGTAGTCCAGTAACAGGGTGGGAGACCCAGTACTTC
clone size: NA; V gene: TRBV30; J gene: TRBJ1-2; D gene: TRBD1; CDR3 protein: CAWSQGVGGYTF; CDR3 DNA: TGTGCCTGGAGCCAGGGGGTTGGAGGCTACACCTTC
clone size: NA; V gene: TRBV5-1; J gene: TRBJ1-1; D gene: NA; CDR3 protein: CASSFDIYTEAFF; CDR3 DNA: TGCGCCAGCAGCTTCGACATCTACACTGAAGCTTTCTTT
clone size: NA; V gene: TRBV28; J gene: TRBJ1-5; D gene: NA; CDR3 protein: CASTLRDSSNQPQHF; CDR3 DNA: TGTGCCAGCACCCTCCGGGACTCTAGCAATCAGCCCCAGCATTTT
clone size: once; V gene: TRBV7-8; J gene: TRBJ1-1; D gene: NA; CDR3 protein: CASSPFEVRRKREAFF; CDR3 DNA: TGTGCCAGCAGCCCCTTTGAAGTGAGACGGAAGCGTGAAGCTTTCTTT
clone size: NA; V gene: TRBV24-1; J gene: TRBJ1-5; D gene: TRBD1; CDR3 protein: CATSESTGTGTQPQHF; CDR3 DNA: TGTGCCACCAGTGAAAGTACCGGGACAGGGACTCAGCCCCAGCATTTT
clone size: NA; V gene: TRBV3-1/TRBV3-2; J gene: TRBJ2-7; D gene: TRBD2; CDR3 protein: CASSRTSGSYEQYF; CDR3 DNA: TGTGCCAGCAGCAGGACTAGCGGGTCCTACGAGCAGTACTTC
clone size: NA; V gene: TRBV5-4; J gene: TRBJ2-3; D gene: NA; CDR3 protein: CASSFEEGTQYF; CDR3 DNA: TGTGCCAGCAGCTTCGAAGAGGGTACGCAGTATTTT
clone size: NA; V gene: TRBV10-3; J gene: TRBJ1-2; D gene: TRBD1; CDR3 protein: CAIRLDRGQGYTF; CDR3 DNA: TGTGCCATCAGATTGGACAGGGGGCAAGGCTACACCTTC
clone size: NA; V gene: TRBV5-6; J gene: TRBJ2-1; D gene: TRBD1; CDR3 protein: CASSLTGTGNNEQFF; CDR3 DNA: TGTGCCAGCAGCTTAACCGGGACAGGGAACAATGAGCAGTTCTTC
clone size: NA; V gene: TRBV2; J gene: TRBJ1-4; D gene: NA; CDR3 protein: CASSRPRVNEKLFF; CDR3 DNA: TGTGCCAGCAGTCGCCCCAGGGTCAATGAAAAACTGTTTTTT
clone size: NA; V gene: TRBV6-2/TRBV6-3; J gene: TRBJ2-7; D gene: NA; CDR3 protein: CASSSGLHGYEQYF; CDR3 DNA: TGTGCCAGCAGCTCGGGACTCCATGGATACGAGCAGTACTTC
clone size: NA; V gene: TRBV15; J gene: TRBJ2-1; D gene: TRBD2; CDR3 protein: CATSRRGLGDEQFF; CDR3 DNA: TGTGCCACCAGCAGGAGGGGACTAGGGGATGAGCAGTTCTTC
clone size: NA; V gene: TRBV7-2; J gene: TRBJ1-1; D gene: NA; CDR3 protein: CASSLGGVNTEAFF; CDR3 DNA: TGTGCCAGCAGCTTGGGGGGGGTGAACACTGAAGCTTTCTTT
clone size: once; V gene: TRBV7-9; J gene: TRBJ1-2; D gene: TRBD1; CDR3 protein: CASSSSQGWKGYTF; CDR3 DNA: TGTGCCAGCAGCTCGTCACAGGGGTGGAAAGGCTACACCTTC
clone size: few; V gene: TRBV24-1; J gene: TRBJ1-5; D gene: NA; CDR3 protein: CATRPRQEGPQPQHF; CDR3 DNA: TGTGCCACCAGACCGAGACAGGAAGGACCGCAGCCCCAGCATTTT
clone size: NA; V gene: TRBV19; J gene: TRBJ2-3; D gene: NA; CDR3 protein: CASSISQGLGSFTQYF; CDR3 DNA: TGTGCCAGTAGTATAAGCCAGGGACTCGGGTCTTTTACGCAGTATTTT
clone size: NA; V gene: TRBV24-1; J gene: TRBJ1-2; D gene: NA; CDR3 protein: CATLSRILGYTF; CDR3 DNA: TGTGCCACCCTAAGTCGTATTTTGGGCTACACCTTC
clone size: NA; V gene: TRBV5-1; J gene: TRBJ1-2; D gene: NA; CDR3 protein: CASSLQGADGYTF; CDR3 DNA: TGCGCCAGCAGCTTACAGGGAGCCGATGGCTACACCTTC
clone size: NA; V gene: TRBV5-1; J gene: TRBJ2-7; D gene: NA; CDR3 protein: CASSLVAGTYEQYF; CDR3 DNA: TGCGCCAGCAGCTTGGTTGCGGGGACCTACGAGCAGTACTTC
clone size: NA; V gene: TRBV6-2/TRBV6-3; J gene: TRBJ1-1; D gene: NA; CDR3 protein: CASSYLETVNTEAFF; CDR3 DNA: TGTGCCAGCAGTTACCTCGAAACAGTGAACACTGAAGCTTTCTTT